The 15 T cell receptor beta chains given below trace back to one sample, sequenced in a study of blood T cells in healthy people across ages. A sample-barcoded 5' primer and a J-beta primer mix were used in a second PCR of roughly 7 to 11 cycles. TCRdb called the 5' RACE reads again in MiXCR, with one record for every CDR3 protein. Here the sample spans roughly 1.9 million distinct CDR3 sequences, approximately 39% being singletons. Sequencing was done on a sample of blood. All receptors come from a human donor in good health.

CDR3 bases: TGCAGTGCTAGATGGGGACAGGGAGGCTACGAGCAGTACTTC. Protein: CSARWGQGGYEQYF. The V call is TRBV20-1, the J call TRBJ2-7; 9 bases line up with TRBD1. V gave up 2 bases and J gave up 3 bases; unmatched junction bases: 5. Germline V CDR1 and CDR2: DFQATT, SNEGSKA (reference sequence). The CDR3 spans 14 residues.

The genes are TRBV5-1 and TRBJ1-1; D remains unclear. Trimming stripped 4 bases from V and 1 base from J, with 14 bases between. CDR3 size: 15 residues. CDR1 and CDR2 from the germline V gene are SGHRS and YFSETQ. CDR3 protein: CASSMVGNSNTEAFF. The CDR3 DNA sequence: TGCGCCAGCAGCATGGTCGGCAATTCGAACACTGAAGCTTTCTTT.

V is TRBV7-2 and J is TRBJ2-4, with 9 bases matching TRBD1. The J call may be wrong; the DNA end is better matched by TRBJ2-7. In germline, CDR1 is SGHTA, CDR2 FQGNSA. The CDR3 extends over 14 amino acids. The chain's CDR3 is CASSPDRGEYEQYF. The CDR3 DNA reads TGTGCCAGCAGCCCTGACAGGGGGGAATACGAGCAGTACTTC.

CDR3 residues: CASSLRRGGSQEQYF. CDR3 nucleotide sequence: TGTGCCAGCAGTTTACGGCGCGGGGGATCGCAGGAGCAGTACTTC. J is TRBJ2-4 and V is TRBV12-3 or TRBV12-4; TRBD2 aligns across 7 bases. The CDR3 is 15 amino acids. The V and J ends lost 2 bases and 13 bases, in that order; junction bases with no gene match: 14.

This clonotype has at least ten counts. This chain's CDR3 is CSARDPRGGGYNEQFF. The CDR3 nucleotides read TGCAGTGCTAGAGATCCCAGAGGGGGCGGGTACAATGAGCAGTTCTTC. J is TRBJ2-1 and V is TRBV20-1, with TRBD1 matching over 7 bases. V dropped 0 bases and J dropped 4; count of bases not matched to a gene: 9. Germline V gene sequence: CDR1 DFQATT, CDR2 SNEGSKA (reference sequence). The CDR3 consists of 16 residues.

The rearrangement uses TRBV5-5 and TRBJ1-1; tentative D call: TRBD1 (5 bases). Germline CDR1 reads SGHKS; CDR2 reads YYEKEE (reference sequence). V was pared by 0 bases and J by 1 base, with 13 bases between. The CDR3 is 16 residues long. CDR3 loop: CASSLAGWTTNTEAFF. The CDR3 region has the DNA TGTGCCAGCAGCTTGGCCGGTTGGACAACGAACACTGAAGCTTTCTTT. Full variable domain (rest looked up from reference TRBV5-5 and TRBJ1-1): DAGVTQSPTHLIKTRGQQVTLRCSPISGHKSVSWYQQVLGQGPQFIFQYYEKEERGRGNFPDRFSARQFPNYSSELNVNALLLGDSALYLCASSLAGWTTNTEAFFGQGTRLTVV.

The rearrangement links TRBV6-1 to TRBJ1-2, with D perhaps TRBD1 (5 bases). CDR1 MNHNS and CDR2 SASEGT come from the germline V gene. V was trimmed by 3 bases and J by 4 bases, leaving 12 bases between them. CDR3 size: 14 residues. The CDR3 here is CASSELGVTYGYTF. The CDR3 DNA is TGTGCCAGCAGTGAGTTAGGGGTTACCTATGGCTACACCTTC.

The chain links TRBV6-5 to TRBJ1-1; D is unresolved. The CDR3 is 14 residues long. The V end was cut by 6 bases, the J end by 0 bases, with 11 bases between. The germline CDR1 and CDR2 sequences are MNHEY and SVGAGI. For the CDR3, the DNA is TGTGCCAGCAGGTTCTCAATCATGAACACTGAAGCTTTCTTT. It specifies CASRFSIMNTEAFF.

As to this clonotype: At one of its ends the junction is not consistent with the germline gene, which may arise from a read error. This rearrangement joins TRBV20-1 to TRBJ2-7; 7 bases line up with TRBD2. CDR1 is DFQATT, CDR2 SNEGSKA, per germline (reference sequence). CDR3 length equals 14 residues. The CDR3 sequence: CSARTRWLSDEQYF. CDR3 nucleotide sequence: TGCAGTGCCAGGACTAGGTGGCTCTCCGACGAGCAGTACTTC.

This clonotype was seen many times. The rearrangement links TRBV5-5 to TRBJ1-6; no firm D call. Germline V lookup: CDR1 SGHKS, CDR2 YYEKEE (reference sequence). Trimming removed 4 bases from V and 7 bases from J, with 6 bases in between. The CDR3 is made up of 12 amino acids. The CDR3 spells CASSASNSPLHF. Here the CDR3 DNA reads TGTGCCAGCAGCGCCTCCAATTCACCCCTCCACTTT.

This clonotype appeared many times. This rearrangement joins TRBV3-1 to TRBJ1-2; D gene unclear. The CDR3 extends over 15 amino acids. Looked up from germline, CDR1 is LGHDT and CDR2 is YNNKEL (reference sequence). V gave up 0 bases and J gave up 0 bases, with 8 bases separating them. The CDR3 bases are TGTGCCAGCAGCCAAGAGTCACGGGCTAACTATGGCTACACCTTC. Translation gives CASSQESRANYGYTF.

This clonotype was detected only a few times. V and J are TRBV4-2 and TRBJ2-3, with D uncertain. CDR1 and CDR2 from the germline V gene are LGHNA and YNFKEQ. The CDR3 has 23 residues. V dropped 0 bases and J dropped 2 bases, with 33 bases sitting between them. For the CDR3, the DNA is TGTGCCAGCAGCCAAGAGAGGCTCGGGTCGTTGCCAGACCCTACCCTATTCACAGATACGCAGTATTTT. This gives the protein CASSQERLGSLPDPTLFTDTQYF.

The rearrangement joins TRBV5-1 to TRBJ2-5, with D possibly being TRBD2 (5 bases). Per the germline V gene, CDR1 is SGHRS and CDR2 is YFSETQ. V was trimmed by 3 bases and J by 0 bases, leaving 9 bases between them. This CDR3 has 14 amino acids. The CDR3 sequence is CASSWRQNQETQYF. CDR3 nucleotide sequence: TGCGCCAGCAGCTGGAGGCAGAACCAAGAGACCCAGTACTTC.

There are many counts of this clonotype. The chain uses TRBV20-1 and TRBJ2-5; D is perhaps TRBD1 (5 bases). Germline V lookup: CDR1 DFQATT, CDR2 SNEGSKA (reference sequence). CDR3 length: 14 amino acids. V lost 0 bases to trimming and J lost 1 base, with 9 bases between them. CDR3 in DNA: TGCAGTGCTAGAGATCGTAGGGGCCAAGAGACCCAGTACTTC. It yields the protein CSARDRRGQETQYF.

The rearrangement links TRBV7-9 to TRBJ1-5; D ambiguous. The ends were cut back, 7 bases at V and 4 bases at J, with 8 bases in the middle. This CDR3 is built from 12 residues. Germline V gene lookup returns CDR1 SEHNR and CDR2 FQNEAQ (reference sequence). CDR3 protein: CASNVANQPQHF. For the CDR3, the DNA is TGTGCCAGCAATGTAGCGAATCAGCCCCAGCATTTT.